This entry features one T cell receptor beta chain sequence. Antigen specificity is unknown. This specimen includes other DNA sequences encoding the same CDR3. 60 Vbeta and 13 Jbeta primers were used in PCR. This table comes from immunoSEQ multiplex PCR, and its TCRdb copy is limited to in-frame clones, with some not included. Of some 77,000 clones listed, over 70% were seen once; the top ten hold roughly 25%. CDR1 MNHEY and CDR2 SVGAGI come from the germline V gene. V gave up 3 bases and J gave up 1 base; unmatched junction bases: 1. CDR3 length: 14 amino acids. The data originate from a study of cytomegalovirus exposure and HLA in healthy donors. Study-level findings and limits: There were some V segments, including TRBV6-2 and TRBV6-3, excluded as indistinguishable.

The sample was PBMCs. The receptor was derived from a woman aged 50 to 65 in good health and CMV-seropositive. The chain links TRBV6-5 to TRBJ1-1; TRBD1 agrees at 8 bases. CDR3 region: CASSYDRGNTEAFF. CDR3 in DNA: TGTGCCAGCAGTTATGACAGGGGGAACACTGAAGCTTTCTTT.